This passage covers 6 T cell receptor beta chains from one sample sequenced in a study of control samples from healthy donors and cancer patients. Some clones are missing from TCRdb's copy, which holds only in-frame ones; the method was immunoSEQ multiplex PCR. The sample carries tens of thousands of clones, around 84% recorded once. Sequencing input: blood. The receptor source for this set is a man aged 50-60 years in good health.

The rearrangement uses TRBV9 and TRBJ2-1; 8 bases match TRBD2. Losses at the gene ends were 2 bases for V and 10 bases for J; bases not matched to a gene: 11. CDR3 length: 15 residues. Per germline, CDR1 SGDLS and CDR2 YYNGEE. The CDR3 sequence: CASSVLVSGTGEQFF. The CDR3 coding sequence is TGTGCCAGCAGCGTTTTGGTTAGCGGGACTGGGGAGCAGTTCTTC.

The chain uses TRBV18 and TRBJ2-3, with a tentative D call TRBD2 (5 bases). The V and J ends lost 2 bases and 2 bases respectively, with 14 bases between them. From germline, CDR1 is KGHSH and CDR2 LQKENI. The length of the CDR3 is 16 residues. The CDR3 here is CASSPTSRGSTDTQYF. CDR3 bases: TGTGCCAGCTCACCAACGTCACGAGGGTCCACAGATACGCAGTATTTT.

The V call is TRBV5-4, the J call TRBJ1-1; 8 bases are shared with TRBD1. The germline gives CDR1 SGHNT, CDR2 YYREEE (reference sequence). CDR3 length: 15 residues. V trimming: 2 bases; J trimming: 4 bases; junction bases outside the gene matches: 7. CDR3 bases: TGTGCCAGCAGCTTCCGACAGGGGTGGGGCACTGAAGCTTTCTTT. This translates into CASSFRQGWGTEAFF.

The chain uses TRBV19 and TRBJ1-2; TRBD1 aligns across 8 bases. V lost 10 bases to trimming and J lost 4 bases; unmatched junction nucleotides: 8. Germline V gives CDR1 LNHDA, CDR2 SQIVND (reference sequence). The CDR3 length is 13 residues. The CDR3 sequence is CAIGTGDGYGYTF. CDR3 in DNA: TGTGCCATTGGGACAGGCGACGGCTATGGCTACACCTTC.

The chain recombines TRBV2 with TRBJ1-2; no reliable D call. The CDR3 is made up of 13 amino acids. Germline V lookup: CDR1 SNHLY, CDR2 FYNNEI. Between the trimmed V and J ends, which lost 9 bases and 4 bases, there was a span of 15 bases. For the CDR3, the DNA is TGTGCCAGGAGGACTGCGGCATCCTATGGCTACACCTTC. It codes for CARRTAASYGYTF.

The chain employs TRBV29-1 and TRBJ1-1; 8 nucleotides match TRBD1. CDR3 length: 14 residues. The germline V gene encodes CDR1 SQVTM and CDR2 ANQGSEA. V was clipped by 3 bases and J by 1 base; unmatched bases: 4. The CDR3 sequence is CSVEGDRSNTEAFF. The DNA of the CDR3 is TGCAGCGTTGAGGGGGACAGGTCGAACACTGAAGCTTTCTTT.